This T cell receptor beta chain is from a study of T cell clones after liver transplantation (dated by TCRdb to about 2019). The study in broad terms: The samples were obtained from ITN030ST, a randomized trial that attempted immunosuppression withdrawal within 2 years after liver transplantation. Tolerance was defined as complete withdrawal of immunosuppression for at least one year without a rise in liver enzymes beyond twice the upper limit of normal. No induction therapy was given to the subjects, and standard immunosuppression was administered until randomization at 12-24 months post-transplant. Donor-reactive T cell clones were identified by TCRbeta sequencing following a pre-transplant mixed lymphocyte reaction and were subsequently tracked in post-transplant blood. Of the 8 liver transplant recipients making up the studied cohort, 3 were classified as tolerant and 5 as non-tolerant. Blood samples were collected pre-transplant, pre-randomization before withdrawal, and post-randomization after either complete withdrawal or failed withdrawal. Third party-reactive TCRbeta sequences were also identified from pre-transplant MLRs to serve as an antigen-independent comparator for donor-reactive sequences. Three of the eight recipients were HCV-positive; the others were transplanted for non-autoimmune, non-viral indications.

Using immunoSEQ, frozen genomic DNA was subjected to high-throughput TCRbeta CDR3 sequencing, a process that included PCR amplification, mapping, bias correction and internal controls. The authors' pipeline ran thus. Only productive rearrangements were retained, and each unique TCRbeta sequence was defined by its CDR3 nucleotide sequence together with its V and J gene. For a sequence to be called donor-reactive, it needed a frequency of at least 0.01% and at least 5-fold expansion in CFSE-low cells compared with unstimulated pre-transplant cells. To ensure at least 90% detection power, minimum frequency thresholds were set for each subject based on that subject's lowest-template unstimulated sample. Jensen-Shannon divergence between the top 1000 TCRbeta sequences after and before transplant was used to measure repertoire turnover. Changes in detection of donor-reactive sequences were tested with two-sided Fisher's exact tests. Held by TCRdb, this immuneACCESS table contains in-frame sequences only and omits some clones. Under half of the omission traces to an unresolved V gene where checked; the cause of the rest is unknown. That table is the source of V, J and clone size, and D and trimming were worked out from the DNA. The table for this sample lists 75,000 to 95,000 clones; around 84% of them were counted only once. Clones ranked in the top ten supply about 2% of the sample.

Notes on this clone: Its cognate antigen has yet to be identified. Nothing much larger sits one base from this clone, and base qualities are not available.

The germline V gene yields SGHDT for CDR1 and YYEEEE for CDR2. V sheds 2 bases and J sheds 0 bases, leaving 6 bases between their ends. The CDR3 sequence holds 13 residues, the cysteine and phenylalanine included. The DNA shown is the 39-base CDR3, in frame from base 1. Thawed unstimulated PBMCs were stained for CD3, CD4 and CD8 and FACS-sorted into CD3+CD4+ and CD3+CD8+ populations. Each of the 8 studied subjects was randomized to immunosuppression withdrawal. The Qiagen DNeasy Blood and Tissue Kit was used for isolation of genomic DNA. The investigation overall reported the following: When repertoire turnover was accounted for, significantly reduced detection of donor-reactive sequences was found in 7 of 8 subjects for CD4 and in 8 of 8 subjects for CD8. Donor-reactive sequences declined more than third party-reactive ones, suggesting partial antigen-specific deletion unrelated to withdrawal success. Low numbers of available donor cells limited the measurable donor-reactive repertoire in two subjects. Because no allograft tissue specimens were available, donor-reactive T cells may have migrated into the graft instead of being deleted. In most of the 8 subjects, circulating donor-reactive CD4 TCRbeta sequences decreased significantly after transplant, regardless of tolerance or HCV status. Conclusions were preliminary, limited by small, heterogeneous patient numbers and non-standardized post-transplant time points.

The sample consisted of CD4+ T cells from blood, taken around 50 months after liver transplant. The receptor was isolated from a human patient who received a liver transplant. After a transplant, the donor of the graft may account for some T cells. The chain is made from TRBV5-6 and TRBJ2-7; no D segment can be confidently identified. CDR3 reads: CASSLRSSYEQYF. The DNA sequence is given as TGTGCCAGCAGCTTAAGGTCCTCCTACGAGCAGTACTTC.